A single sample is the source of the 32 T cell receptor beta chains below, sequenced in a study of regulatory T cells in long-lasting Graves disease. Time point reported: newly diagnosed GD, antithyroid drugs for less than 3 months. From PBMCs, RNA was extracted and then used to make the TCR library. Building the TCR beta libraries relied on iRepertoire HTBI primers, and CDR3 regions underwent Arm-PCR. TCRdb redid the calling of the multiplex PCR reads with MiXCR, one entry per CDR3 protein. Here the sample spans fewer than 450,000 distinct CDR3 sequences, approximately 15% being singletons. This sample also belongs to another study, concerning T cells in Graves' hyperthyroidism and ophthalmopathy.

Sequencing was performed on peripheral blood mononuclear cells (PBMCs), taken at new diagnosis, from a patient treated with antithyroid drugs. These receptors all come from a woman in her thirties or forties with Graves disease.

To note about this clonotype: This may be a read error: a much more frequent sequence differs by one nucleotide. The J gene is TRBJ2-7, the V gene TRBV11-2; D is unclear. Trimming removed 1 base from V and 9 bases from J, with 13 bases in between. CDR1 is SGHAT, CDR2 FQNNGV, per germline. The CDR3 runs 13 residues. CDR3 nucleotide sequence: TGTGCCAGCAGCTTAGTTCCAGACATAGGGCAGTACTTC. This gives the protein CASSLVPDIGQYF.

Comment on this clonotype: This probably arose from a read error, given a far larger clone one base away. The J gene is TRBJ2-1, the V gene TRBV11-2; TRBD2 agrees at 10 bases. The DNA end favors TRBJ2-5, so the J call may be wrong. CDR3 length: 17 residues. Germline V CDR1 and CDR2: SGHAT, FQNNGV. The CDR3 DNA is TGTGCCAGCAGCTTAAGTGGTATAGCGGGAGGACCGGAGACCCAGTACTTC. Translating it yields CASSLSGIAGGPETQYF.

This clonotype was recorded a few times. The rearrangement links TRBV20-1 to TRBJ2-3; 7 bases are shared with TRBD2. Germline loops: CDR1 DFQATT, CDR2 SNEGSKA (reference sequence). Trimming cost V 2 bases and J 1 base; bases outside gene matches: 6. This CDR3 is 15 amino acids long. The CDR3 loop is CSARHGGGGTDTQYF. DNA for the CDR3: TGCAGTGCTAGACATGGGGGGGGGGGCACAGATACGCAGTATTTT.

This clonotype was found many times. The J gene is TRBJ2-3, the V gene TRBV27, with 7 bases identical to TRBD2. The V segment lost 1 base and the J segment 6 bases; nucleotides outside the gene matches: 19. This CDR3 is 19 amino acids long. Germline V gives CDR1 MNHEY, CDR2 SMNVEV (reference sequence). CDR3 region: CASSLFPLTSPDLGDTQYF. The CDR3, as DNA: TGTGCCAGCAGTTTATTTCCCCTGACTAGCCCCGACTTAGGGGATACGCAGTATTTT.

This clonotype was found many times. J is TRBJ2-7 and V is TRBV12-3 or TRBV12-4; D not resolved. The CDR3 extends over 13 amino acids. Trimming pared 3 bases from V and 3 bases from J, leaving 9 bases between. This CDR3 is CASSFRANYEQYF. For the CDR3, the DNA is TGTGCCAGCAGTTTTCGGGCTAACTACGAGCAGTACTTC.

This clonotype has only a few counts. For the CDR3, the DNA is TGTGCCAGCAGCTTCGCCCCGGGACAGGGTATTACTGAAGCTTTCTTT. As protein: CASSFAPGQGITEAFF. The chain links TRBV5-6 to TRBJ1-1; 9 bases align to TRBD1. V was pared by 2 bases and J by 5 bases, with 10 bases of the junction left unmatched. Germline CDR1 is SGHDT and CDR2 is YYEEEE. The CDR3 is 16 amino acids.

This clonotype has ten or more counts. This chain links TRBV4-2 with TRBJ2-7; the D gene is possibly TRBD1 (5 bases). Trimming cost V 4 bases and J 2 bases, with 12 bases left between them. The CDR3 has 14 residues. The germline gives CDR1 LGHNA, CDR2 YNFKEQ. The CDR3 spells CASSPRQQTYEQYF. The CDR3 nucleotides are TGTGCCAGCAGCCCCAGACAGCAAACCTACGAGCAGTACTTC.

This clonotype was detected many times. The chain employs TRBV6-9 and TRBJ2-7; no clear D. Trimming took off 4 bases at V and 3 bases at J, with 19 bases between the two ends. There are 16 residues in the CDR3. Germline lookup yields CDR1 MNHGY and CDR2 SVAAGI. CDR3 loop: CASSSSRARDGYEQYF. DNA for the CDR3: TGTGCCAGCAGTTCCAGCCGTGCCAGAGATGGCTACGAGCAGTACTTC.

The V gene is TRBV13, the J gene TRBJ2-1, with a tentative D call TRBD2 (6 bases). The V and J ends lost 6 bases and 6 bases respectively, with 18 bases between them. CDR1 and CDR2 from the germline V gene are PRHDT and FYEKMQ (reference sequence). The CDR3 has 15 amino acids. The DNA of the CDR3 is TGTGCCAGCAGTTACCTTTCGGGTAGCGGCAATGAGCAGTTCTTC. This codes for CASSYLSGSGNEQFF.

This clonotype was recorded many times. The chain recombines TRBV19 with TRBJ1-2, with D tentatively TRBD1 (5 bases). V lost 6 bases and J lost 3, with 14 bases in between. Germline CDR1 is LNHDA and CDR2 is SQIVND (reference sequence). This CDR3 has 14 amino acids. The CDR3 protein is CASRQGYGDYGYTF. The CDR3 DNA reads as TGTGCCAGTAGGCAGGGATATGGAGACTATGGCTACACCTTC.

This clonotype was seen many times. The CDR3 nucleotides are TGTGCCAGCAGCCATGGACTAGCGGGGGGGGCCTACAATGAGCAGTTCTTC. As protein: CASSHGLAGGAYNEQFF. This sequence joins TRBV27 and TRBJ2-1, with 15 bases that match TRBD2. Trimming at V came to 6 bases and at J to 2 bases, leaving 5 bases not matched to a gene. Germline CDR1 MNHEY, CDR2 SMNVEV (reference sequence). The CDR3 consists of 17 residues.

This clonotype was recorded a few times. This rearrangement joins TRBV5-5 to TRBJ2-3; D may be TRBD2 (5 bases). Per the germline V gene, CDR1 is SGHKS and CDR2 is YYEKEE (reference sequence). The CDR3 spans 15 residues. Trimming removed 6 bases from V and 3 bases from J, with 17 bases in between. The CDR3 sequence: CASTARLAITDTQYF. CDR3 nucleotide sequence: TGTGCCAGCACCGCCCGGCTAGCAATAACAGATACGCAGTATTTT.

The table lists this clonotype with a few counts. The J gene is TRBJ2-1, the V gene TRBV7-6; TRBD2 matches 10 bases. The V gene's germline CDR1 is SGHVS and CDR2 FNYEAQ. Trimming cost V 5 bases and J 3 bases; bases outside gene matches: 7. The CDR3 has 16 amino acids. CDR3 sequence (DNA): TGTGCCAGCAGCCCCCCGGGACTAGCGAACTACAATGAGCAGTTCTTC. Amino acid sequence: CASSPPGLANYNEQFF.

This clonotype has just a few counts. The V gene is TRBV6-2 or TRBV6-3, the J gene TRBJ1-5; D not certain. Trimming removed 7 bases at V and 3 bases at J, with 7 bases between. The CDR3 runs 12 residues. CDR1 is MNHEY and CDR2 is SVGEGT in the germline V gene. DNA for the CDR3: TGTGCCAGCAACGAATCCAATCAGCCCCAGCATTTT. Translated, it gives CASNESNQPQHF.

This clonotype was detected a few times. The gene calls are TRBV30 and TRBJ2-7; D gene uncertain. CDR3 length: 12 residues. Per the germline V gene, CDR1 is GTSNPN and CDR2 is SVGIG (reference sequence). V dropped 5 bases and J dropped 5 bases, with 13 bases sitting between them. The CDR3 DNA reads as TGTGCCTGGGGCGGAGTAGGGAACGAGCAGTACTTC. Its protein product is CAWGGVGNEQYF.

The sample holds many counts of this clonotype. This chain uses TRBV28 with TRBJ1-1, with D perhaps TRBD1 (5 bases). The CDR3 runs to 14 residues. The V gene lost 3 bases and the J gene lost 0 bases, with 8 bases spanning the gap. Germline lookup yields CDR1 MDHEN and CDR2 SYDVKM. In DNA form, the CDR3 reads TGTGCCAGCAGTTTTCAGGGACTGAACACTGAAGCTTTCTTT. This encodes CASSFQGLNTEAFF.

This clonotype came up many times. V gene TRBV6-2 or TRBV6-3 combines with J gene TRBJ2-3, with 7 bases fitting TRBD2. This CDR3 is 20 amino acids long. V gave up 5 bases and J gave up 2 bases; unmatched junction bases: 22. Looked up from germline, CDR1 is MNHEY and CDR2 is SVGEGT. The CDR3: CASSPPPTGGRGGATDTQYF. CDR3 DNA: TGTGCCAGCAGTCCCCCCCCGACTGGCGGGAGAGGAGGGGCCACAGATACGCAGTATTTT.

The J gene is TRBJ2-1, the V gene TRBV7-9; 14 bases match TRBD2. This CDR3 contains 15 residues. The V gene's germline CDR1 is SEHNR and CDR2 FQNEAQ (reference sequence). Trimming took 2 bases from V and 15 from J; bases not matched to a gene: 9. CDR3 region: CASSLRGTSGSIPFF. The DNA for the CDR3 is TGTGCCAGCAGCTTAAGGGGGACTAGCGGGAGTATTCCGTTCTTC.

This rearrangement joins TRBV18 to TRBJ2-4; D is undetermined. Trimming pared 3 bases from V and 0 bases from J, leaving 15 bases between. Per the germline V gene, CDR1 is KGHSH and CDR2 is LQKENI. The length of the CDR3 is 17 residues. CDR3 coding DNA: TGTGCCAGCTCACCGATGAGGCCGGCCGAAGCCAAAAACATTCAGTACTTC. Translated, it gives CASSPMRPAEAKNIQYF. The full variable domain, its missing parts supplied by reference TRBV18 and TRBJ2-4, is NAGVMQNPRHLVRRRGQEARLRCSPMKGHSHVYWYRQLPEEGLKFMVYLQKENIIDESGMPKERFSAEFPKEGPSILRIQQVVRGDSAAYFCASSPMRPAEAKNIQYFGAGTRLSVL.

As concerns this clonotype: A read error may be the cause here, since a much bigger clone is one base away. The chain carries TRBV10-2 and TRBJ2-2; D tentatively reads TRBD1 or TRBD2 (5 bases each). This CDR3 contains 13 residues. Germline V lookup: CDR1 WSHSY, CDR2 SAAADI. With 6 bases removed from V and 7 bases from J, the gap between germline ends came to 12 bases. The CDR3, as DNA: TGCGCCAGCAGGAGGGACCTCATCGGGGAGCTGTTTTTT. Protein sequence: CASRRDLIGELFF.

In this sample, this clonotype turned up a few times. The V and J genes are TRBV6-2 or TRBV6-3 and TRBJ2-7; no firm D call. CDR3 size: 15 residues. Germline V CDR1 and CDR2: MNHEY, SVGEGT. With 5 bases removed from V and 1 base from J, the gap between germline ends came to 15 bases. The CDR3 loop is CASSEFRARSYEQYF. The CDR3 bases are TGTGCCAGCAGTGAATTCCGGGCACGATCCTACGAGCAGTACTTC.

The genes are TRBV6-1 and TRBJ1-1; possibly TRBD1 for D (5 bases). The CDR3 is 17 residues long. Trimming took 5 bases from V and 3 from J, leaving 22 bases between them. Germline V gives CDR1 MNHNS, CDR2 SASEGT. CDR3 DNA: TGTGCCAGCAGTCCCAAGCAGGGTTGGGATCTGTACACTGAAGCTTTCTTT. Protein sequence: CASSPKQGWDLYTEAFF.

This clonotype has a count of ten or more. This chain links TRBV6-1 with TRBJ2-7, with 15 bases matching TRBD2. J was trimmed by 7 bases and V by 6 bases; bases with no gene match: 4. The CDR3 extends over 14 amino acids. The germline V gene encodes CDR1 MNHNS and CDR2 SASEGT. The CDR3 sequence: CASSRGLAGGEQYF. In DNA form, the CDR3 reads TGTGCCAGCAGCCGAGGACTAGCGGGAGGGGAGCAGTACTTC.

This clonotype was found many times. The chain combines TRBV7-9 with TRBJ2-1; 7 bases align to TRBD2. Germline V gene sequence: CDR1 SEHNR, CDR2 FQNEAQ (reference sequence). The CDR3 is made up of 14 amino acids. V lost 5 bases to trimming and J lost 5 bases; unmatched junction nucleotides: 6. The CDR3 spells CASSRDYRNNEQFF. Here the CDR3 DNA reads TGTGCCAGCAGCCGGGACTACCGGAACAATGAGCAGTTCTTC.

V and J are TRBV10-3 and TRBJ2-1, with TRBD1 matching 10 bases. Germline lookup yields CDR1 ENHRY and CDR2 SYGVKD. The J segment lost 10 bases and the V segment lost 0 bases, leaving 9 bases of the junction unmatched. The CDR3 is made up of 16 amino acids. The DNA for the CDR3 is TGTGCCATCAGTGAGTCTTCCCGGGACAGGGGCTACGAGCAGTTCTTC. Its protein product is CAISESSRDRGYEQFF.

A few counts support this clonotype. The rearrangement links TRBV4-1 to TRBJ2-1; 9 nucleotides match TRBD2. The V gene's germline CDR1 is MGHRA and CDR2 YSYEKL. CDR3 size: 16 residues. The V gene end was trimmed by 4 bases and the J gene end by 0 bases; junction bases not matched to a gene: 4. The CDR3 coding sequence is TGCGCCAGCAGCCTTAGACTAGCGGCCTCCTACAATGAGCAGTTCTTC. Encoded protein: CASSLRLAASYNEQFF.

The rearrangement links TRBV7-2 to TRBJ2-1, with 9 bases aligning to TRBD1. The CDR3 contains 15 residues. From germline, CDR1 is SGHTA and CDR2 FQGNSA. Unmatched junction bases numbered 10, after V lost 5 bases and J lost 8 bases. The CDR3 nucleotides are TGTGCCAGCAGCAATCCGGGACAGGGAGTTGATGAGCAGTTCTTC. This codes for CASSNPGQGVDEQFF.

There are many counts of this clonotype. This rearrangement joins TRBV28 to TRBJ2-3, with 8 positions matching TRBD2. The CDR3 contains 16 residues. J lost 3 bases, V lost 5 bases, and 10 bases had no gene match. Germline V gene lookup returns CDR1 MDHEN and CDR2 SYDVKM. Here the CDR3 reads CASSPGTRGQTDTQYF. As DNA, the CDR3 is TGTGCCAGCAGTCCCGGGACTAGGGGACAAACAGATACGCAGTATTTT.

In this sample, this clonotype turned up many times. CDR3: CASSQFRDTQYF. DNA of the CDR3: TGTGCCAGCAGCCAATTTCGAGATACGCAGTATTTT. The chain employs TRBV27 and TRBJ2-3; D is ambiguous. CDR3 length equals 12 residues. V was pared by 6 bases and J by 5 bases, with 9 bases between. Germline V gene data show CDR1 as MNHEY and CDR2 as SMNVEV (reference sequence).

This clonotype was seen at least ten times. The chain carries TRBV3-1 and TRBJ2-1; 8 positions match TRBD2. Germline V lookup: CDR1 LGHDT, CDR2 YNNKEL (reference sequence). There are 15 residues in the CDR3. V lost 1 base to trimming and J lost 9 bases; unmatched junction nucleotides: 8. CDR3: CASSQVISGVGEQFF. The CDR3 DNA reads TGTGCCAGCAGCCAAGTAATTAGCGGGGTGGGTGAGCAGTTCTTC.

This clonotype was seen at least ten times. The chain recombines TRBV13 with TRBJ2-7, with a tentative D call TRBD1 (5 bases). The CDR3 sequence is 12 residues long. The V and J ends lost 5 bases and 6 bases respectively, with 11 bases between them. Germline lookup yields CDR1 PRHDT and CDR2 FYEKMQ (reference sequence). CDR3 residues: CASSTDRSEQYF. The CDR3 DNA reads TGTGCCAGCAGCACAGACAGAAGCGAGCAGTACTTC.

The V and J genes are TRBV6-5 and TRBJ2-3; D gene unclear. Trimming left V 0 bases short and J 6 bases short, with 13 bases between. This CDR3 has 15 amino acids. CDR1 is MNHEY, CDR2 SVGAGI, per germline. This chain's CDR3 is CASSYSIGVADTQYF. The CDR3 DNA reads TGTGCCAGCAGTTACTCGATTGGGGTGGCCGATACGCAGTATTTT.